Listed here is a single TCR beta chain. The antigen remains undetermined. The data were taken from a study of STAT5B mutations in CD4+ large granular lymphocyte leukemia. Study findings and constraints: Main leukemic clonotypes were patient-specific, but more than 20% appeared at low frequency elsewhere.

Trimming pared 0 bases from V and 0 bases from J, leaving 18 bases between. The CDR3 contains 18 residues. CDR1 is LGHNA and CDR2 is YSLEER in the germline V gene. Assay: immunoSEQ multiplex PCR; the TCRdb copy retains only in-frame clones and omits some. The repertoire includes just over 40,000 clones, more than 80% of them detected once, and around 3.5% sits in the top ten. The gene calls are TRBV4-3 and TRBJ2-7; D tentatively fits TRBD1 or TRBD2 (5 bases each). The sequence derives from a human donor in good health. Specimen: CD4+ T cells from blood buffy coats. CDR3 sequence (DNA): TGCGCCAGCAGCCAAGAACTGGGACGGGTGGAAAGCTCCTACGAGCAGTACTTC. It translates to CASSQELGRVESSYEQYF.